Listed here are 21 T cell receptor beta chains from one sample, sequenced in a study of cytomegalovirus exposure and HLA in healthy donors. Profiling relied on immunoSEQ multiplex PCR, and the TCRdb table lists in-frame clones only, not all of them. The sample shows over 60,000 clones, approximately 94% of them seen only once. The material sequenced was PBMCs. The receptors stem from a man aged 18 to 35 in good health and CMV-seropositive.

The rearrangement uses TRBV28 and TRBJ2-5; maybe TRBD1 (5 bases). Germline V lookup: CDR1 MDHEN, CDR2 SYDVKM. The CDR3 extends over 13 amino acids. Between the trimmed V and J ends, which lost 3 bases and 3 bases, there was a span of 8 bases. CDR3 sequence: CASSFPTEETQYF. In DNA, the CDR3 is TGTGCCAGCAGTTTCCCGACAGAAGAGACCCAGTACTTC.

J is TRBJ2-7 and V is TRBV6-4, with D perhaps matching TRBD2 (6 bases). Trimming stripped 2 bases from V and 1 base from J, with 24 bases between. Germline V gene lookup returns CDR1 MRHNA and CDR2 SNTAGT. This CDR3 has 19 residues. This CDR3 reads CASSDHQGAGLVRSYEQYF. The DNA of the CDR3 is TGTGCCAGCAGTGACCACCAAGGGGCGGGGTTGGTACGGTCCTACGAGCAGTACTTC.

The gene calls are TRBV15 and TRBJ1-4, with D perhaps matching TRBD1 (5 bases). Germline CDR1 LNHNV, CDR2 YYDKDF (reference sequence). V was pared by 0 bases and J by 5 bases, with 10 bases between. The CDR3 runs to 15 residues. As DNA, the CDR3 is TGTGCCACCAGCAGAGACAGGGTTGAAAATGAAAAACTGTTTTTT. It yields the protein CATSRDRVENEKLFF.

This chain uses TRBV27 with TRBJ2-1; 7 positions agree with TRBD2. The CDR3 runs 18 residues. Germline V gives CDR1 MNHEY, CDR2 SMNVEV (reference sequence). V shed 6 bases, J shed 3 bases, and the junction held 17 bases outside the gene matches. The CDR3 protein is CASSPPSGLSHYYNEQFF. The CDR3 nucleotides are TGTGCCAGCAGCCCCCCTAGCGGTCTTTCCCACTACTACAATGAGCAGTTCTTC.

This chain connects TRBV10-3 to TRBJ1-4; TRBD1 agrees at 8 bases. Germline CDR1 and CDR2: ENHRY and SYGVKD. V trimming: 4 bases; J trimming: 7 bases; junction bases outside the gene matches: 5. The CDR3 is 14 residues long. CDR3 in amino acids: CAISGSDRAEKLFF. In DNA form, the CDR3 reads TGTGCCATCAGTGGCTCGGACAGGGCTGAAAAACTGTTTTTT.

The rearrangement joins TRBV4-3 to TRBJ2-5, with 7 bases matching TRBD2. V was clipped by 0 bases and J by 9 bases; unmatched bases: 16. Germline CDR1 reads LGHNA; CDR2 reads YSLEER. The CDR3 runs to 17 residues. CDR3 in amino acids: CASSQEYSAGHRGPQYF. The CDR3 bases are TGCGCCAGCAGCCAAGAGTACTCAGCGGGGCACCGAGGGCCCCAGTACTTC.

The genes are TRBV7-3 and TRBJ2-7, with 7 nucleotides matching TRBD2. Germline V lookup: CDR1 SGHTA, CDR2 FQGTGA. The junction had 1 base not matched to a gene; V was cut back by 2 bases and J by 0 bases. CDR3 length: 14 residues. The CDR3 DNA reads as TGTGCCAGCAGCTTAGCTAGCGGCTCCTACGAGCAGTACTTC. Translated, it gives CASSLASGSYEQYF.

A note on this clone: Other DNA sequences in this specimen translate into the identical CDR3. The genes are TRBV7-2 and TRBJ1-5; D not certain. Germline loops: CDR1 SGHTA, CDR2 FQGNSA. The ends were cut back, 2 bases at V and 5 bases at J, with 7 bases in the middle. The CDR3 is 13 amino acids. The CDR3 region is CASSLSRDQPQHF. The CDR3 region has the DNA TGTGCCAGCAGCTTAAGTCGGGATCAGCCCCAGCATTTT.

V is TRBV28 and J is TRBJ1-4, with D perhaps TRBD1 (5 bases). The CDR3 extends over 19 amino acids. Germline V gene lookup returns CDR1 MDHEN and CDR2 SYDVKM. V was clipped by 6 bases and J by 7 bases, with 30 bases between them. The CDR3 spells CASRTPMAVGGEASEKLFF. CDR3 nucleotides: TGTGCCAGCAGAACCCCCATGGCGGTTGGAGGGGAAGCTAGTGAAAAACTGTTTTTT. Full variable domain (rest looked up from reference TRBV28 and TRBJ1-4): DVKVTQSSRYLVKRTGEKVFLECVQDMDHENMFWYRQDPGLGLRLIYFSYDVKMKEKGDIPEGYSVSREKKERFSLILESASTNQTSMYLCASRTPMAVGGEASEKLFFGSGTQLSVL.

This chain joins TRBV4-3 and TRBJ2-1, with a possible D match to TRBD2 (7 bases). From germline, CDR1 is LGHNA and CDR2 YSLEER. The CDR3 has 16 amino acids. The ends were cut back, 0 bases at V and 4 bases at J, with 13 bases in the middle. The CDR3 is CASSQDLGGGYNEQFF. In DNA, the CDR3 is TGCGCCAGCAGCCAAGACCTAGGGGGGGGTTACAATGAGCAGTTCTTC.

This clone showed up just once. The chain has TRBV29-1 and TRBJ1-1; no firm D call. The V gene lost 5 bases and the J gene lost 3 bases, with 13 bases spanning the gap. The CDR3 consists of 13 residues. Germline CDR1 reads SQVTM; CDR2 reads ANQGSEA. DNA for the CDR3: TGCAGCGTTTTTGGGAGGTTTCACACTGAAGCTTTCTTT. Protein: CSVFGRFHTEAFF.

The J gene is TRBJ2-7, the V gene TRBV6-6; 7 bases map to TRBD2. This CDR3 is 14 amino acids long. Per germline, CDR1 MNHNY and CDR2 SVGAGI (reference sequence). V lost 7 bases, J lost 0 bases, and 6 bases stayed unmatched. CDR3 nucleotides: TGTGCCAGCAAGGAGGGAGGGCTCTCCTACGAGCAGTACTTC. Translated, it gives CASKEGGLSYEQYF.

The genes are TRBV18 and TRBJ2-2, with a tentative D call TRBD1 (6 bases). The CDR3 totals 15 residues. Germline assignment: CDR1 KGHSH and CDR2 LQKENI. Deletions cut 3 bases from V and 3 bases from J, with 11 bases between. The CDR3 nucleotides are TGTGCCAGCTCACCTCAGGGGCCGTACACCGGGGAGCTGTTTTTT. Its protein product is CASSPQGPYTGELFF.

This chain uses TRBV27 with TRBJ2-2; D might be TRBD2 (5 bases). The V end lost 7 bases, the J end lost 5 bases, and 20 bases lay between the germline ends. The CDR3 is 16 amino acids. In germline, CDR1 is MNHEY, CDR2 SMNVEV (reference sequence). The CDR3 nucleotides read TGTGCCAGCACCCCATCGCAAGGGAGTGATACCGGGGAGCTGTTTTTT. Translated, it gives CASTPSQGSDTGELFF.

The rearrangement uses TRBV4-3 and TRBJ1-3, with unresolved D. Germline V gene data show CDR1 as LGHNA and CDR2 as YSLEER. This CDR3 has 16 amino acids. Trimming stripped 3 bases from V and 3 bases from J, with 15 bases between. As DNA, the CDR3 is TGCGCCAGCAGCCAGAATCCGGCAGGATATGGAAACACCATATATTTT. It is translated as CASSQNPAGYGNTIYF.

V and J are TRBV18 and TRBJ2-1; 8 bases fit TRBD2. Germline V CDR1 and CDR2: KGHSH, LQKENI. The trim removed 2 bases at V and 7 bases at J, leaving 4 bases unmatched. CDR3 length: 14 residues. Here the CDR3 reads CASSPAAGDNEQFF. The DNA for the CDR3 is TGTGCCAGCTCACCAGCAGCGGGGGATAATGAGCAGTTCTTC.

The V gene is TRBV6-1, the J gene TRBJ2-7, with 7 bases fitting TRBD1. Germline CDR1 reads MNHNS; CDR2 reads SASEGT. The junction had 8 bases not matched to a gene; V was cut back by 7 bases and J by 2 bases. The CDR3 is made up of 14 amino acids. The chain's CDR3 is CASKSRGIPYEQYF. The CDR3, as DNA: TGTGCCAGCAAGTCCAGGGGGATCCCCTACGAGCAGTACTTC.

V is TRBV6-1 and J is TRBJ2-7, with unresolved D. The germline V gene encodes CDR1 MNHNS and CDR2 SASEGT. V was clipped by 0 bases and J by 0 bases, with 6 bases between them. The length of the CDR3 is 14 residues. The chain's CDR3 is CASSEAGFSYEQYF. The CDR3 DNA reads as TGTGCCAGCAGTGAAGCGGGCTTCTCCTACGAGCAGTACTTC.

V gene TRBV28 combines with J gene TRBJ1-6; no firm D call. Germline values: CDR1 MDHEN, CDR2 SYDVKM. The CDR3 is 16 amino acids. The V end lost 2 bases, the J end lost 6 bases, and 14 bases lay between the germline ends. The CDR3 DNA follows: TGTGCCAGCAGTTTAGTCGCCGGGTCCCTTAATTCACCCCTCCACTTT. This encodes CASSLVAGSLNSPLHF.

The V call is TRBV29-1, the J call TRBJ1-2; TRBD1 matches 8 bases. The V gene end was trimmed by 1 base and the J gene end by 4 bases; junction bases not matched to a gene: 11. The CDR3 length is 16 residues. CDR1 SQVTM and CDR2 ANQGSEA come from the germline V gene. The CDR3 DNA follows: TGCAGCGTTGAAGGACGATCGGGACAGGCGCTCTATGGCTACACCTTC. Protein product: CSVEGRSGQALYGYTF.

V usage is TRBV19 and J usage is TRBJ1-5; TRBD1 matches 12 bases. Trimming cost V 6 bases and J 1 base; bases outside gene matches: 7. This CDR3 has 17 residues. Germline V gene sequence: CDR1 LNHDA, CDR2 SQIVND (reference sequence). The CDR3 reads CASRGDRGRSSNQPQHF. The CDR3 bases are TGTGCCAGTAGAGGGGACAGGGGGCGATCGAGCAATCAGCCCCAGCATTTT.